This T cell receptor (beta chain) was identified in a study of blood T cells in healthy people across ages. The second PCR ran about 6 to 12 cycles with a sample-barcoded 5' primer and J-beta primers. In TCRdb, the 5' RACE reads were re-called with MiXCR into one record per CDR3 protein. The data hold 700,000 to 900,000 distinct CDR3 sequences, with about 55% observed a single time. This CDR3 spans 14 amino acids. Per germline, CDR1 SNHLY and CDR2 FYNNEI. Trimming removed 3 bases at V and 7 bases at J, with 10 bases between. This TCR came from a man aged 80 or over in good health. The sample comprised blood. The rearrangement joins TRBV2 to TRBJ1-6; possibly TRBD1 for D (5 bases). CDR3 loop: CASSEPRDNSPLHF. The DNA for the CDR3 is TGTGCCAGCAGTGAGCCCAGGGACAATTCACCCCTCCACTTT.